The 28 T cell receptor beta chains presented below share a single source sample, sequenced in a study of T-cell reconstitution after alpha-beta-depleted transplantation in children. TCRbeta library construction was performed incorporating unique molecular identifiers. Using its own MiXCR run on the PCR reads, TCRdb lists one record per CDR3 protein. The repertoire holds 530,000 or so distinct CDR3 sequences, 25% to 30% seen once, with approximately 33% in the top ten. The sample here was PBMCs, taken before TCRalphabeta/CD19-depleted stem cell transplant. Every receptor here comes from a boy less than two years old with Wiskott-Aldrich syndrome, due to receive a stem cell transplant.

This clonotype was observed a few times. CDR3 loop: CASSFREHGELFF. The CDR3 DNA reads TGTGCCAGCAGCTTCCGAGAACACGGGGAGCTGTTTTTT. V and J are TRBV9 and TRBJ2-2; D gene uncertain. The CDR3 extends over 13 amino acids. V was clipped by 4 bases and J by 7 bases, with 11 bases between them. The germline gives CDR1 SGDLS, CDR2 YYNGEE.

The chain is built from TRBV20-1 and TRBJ2-3; TRBD1 matches 9 bases. The CDR3 consists of 15 residues. Germline V lookup: CDR1 DFQATT, CDR2 SNEGSKA (reference sequence). J lost 4 bases, V lost 3 bases, and 8 bases had no gene match. CDR3 region: CSASYRGLGADTQYF. CDR3 nucleotide sequence: TGCAGTGCTAGCTACAGGGGGCTTGGGGCAGATACGCAGTATTTT.

J is TRBJ2-1 and V is TRBV5-1; D may be TRBD1 (6 bases). V was cut by 2 bases and J by 6 bases, with 18 bases left in between. Germline CDR1 is SGHRS and CDR2 is YFSETQ. The CDR3 runs to 16 residues. The CDR3 DNA sequence: TGCGCCAGCAGCTTATTCCCCTCAGGGGTTCTCAATGAGCAGTTCTTC. This codes for CASSLFPSGVLNEQFF.

This clonotype was counted a few times. The CDR3 loop is CASSLLAATNTGELFF. For the CDR3, the DNA is TGTGCCAGCAGCTTACTAGCGGCAACGAACACCGGGGAGCTGTTTTTT. The chain uses TRBV7-2 and TRBJ2-2; TRBD2 agrees at 7 bases. CDR3 length equals 16 residues. J was trimmed by 0 bases and V by 2 bases; bases with no gene match: 3. CDR1 is SGHTA, CDR2 FQGNSA, per germline.

The chain combines TRBV12-3 or TRBV12-4 with TRBJ1-2; D is undetermined. The CDR3 extends over 13 amino acids. V lost 1 base and J 6 bases, leaving 9 bases between the germline ends. Here the CDR3 DNA reads TGTGCCAGCAGTTTAGGTCTAGGACATGGCTACACCTTC. Translated: CASSLGLGHGYTF.

The sample holds a few counts of this clonotype. V and J are TRBV20-1 and TRBJ2-5; 11 nucleotides match TRBD1. Germline values: CDR1 DFQATT, CDR2 SNEGSKA (reference sequence). The trim removed 5 bases at V and 5 bases at J, leaving 10 bases unmatched. The CDR3 covers 15 residues. CDR3 protein: CSASRTGGIVETQYF. The CDR3 DNA is TGCAGTGCTTCCCGGACAGGGGGCATAGTGGAGACCCAGTACTTC.

The J gene is TRBJ2-1, the V gene TRBV6-6; no reliable D call. Germline V lookup: CDR1 MNHNY, CDR2 SVGAGI (reference sequence). The V gene lost 7 bases and the J gene lost 8 bases, with 9 bases spanning the gap. The CDR3 length is 11 residues. The CDR3 DNA sequence: TGTGCCAGCACCCCCGGTGATGAGCAGTTCTTC. Encoded protein: CASTPGDEQFF.

This clonotype came up a few times. The V gene is TRBV10-3, the J gene TRBJ2-7; tentative D call: TRBD2 (5 bases). V was pared by 7 bases and J by 4 bases, with 14 bases between. Germline CDR1 reads ENHRY; CDR2 reads SYGVKD. This CDR3 contains 13 residues. CDR3 sequence (DNA): TGTGCCATCACGTACGGGAAAAATTACGAGCAGTACTTC. Its protein product is CAITYGKNYEQYF.

This clonotype was picked up a small number of times. J is TRBJ2-5 and V is TRBV20-1, with a possible D match to TRBD2 (5 bases). CDR3 size: 13 residues. In germline, CDR1 is DFQATT, CDR2 SNEGSKA (reference sequence). For the CDR3, the DNA is TGCAGCCTCTCCGCGGGCAACCAAGAGACCCAGTACTTC. It yields the protein CSLSAGNQETQYF.

Concerning this clonotype itself: One end of the junction fails to match germline, which may point to a read error. The V gene is TRBV5-1, the J gene TRBJ1-1; D unresolved. The CDR3 extends over 15 amino acids. CDR1 and CDR2 (germline): SGHRS, YFSETQ. CDR3 protein: CASSSSPGMKTEAFF. The CDR3 DNA follows: TGCGCCAGCAGCTCGAGCCCCGGGATGAAGACTGAAGCTTTCTTT.

This clonotype has more than one count but fewer than ten. The CDR3, as DNA: TGCGCCAGCAGCTTAGGGACAGGCATCTACAATGAGCAGTTCTTC. Translating gives CASSLGTGIYNEQFF. The V call is TRBV5-1, the J call TRBJ2-1, with 8 bases matching TRBD1. Unmatched junction bases numbered 4, after V lost 2 bases and J lost 3 bases. From germline, CDR1 is SGHRS and CDR2 YFSETQ. The CDR3 runs to 15 residues.

The chain links TRBV7-2 to TRBJ1-5, with 7 bases matching TRBD1. The V segment lost 3 bases and the J segment 9 bases; nucleotides outside the gene matches: 2. The CDR3 spans 12 residues. The germline V gene has CDR1 SGHTA and CDR2 FQGNSA. CDR3 in DNA: TGTGCCAGCAGCTTGACAGGGTTGCCCCAGCATTTT. Translation gives CASSLTGLPQHF.

The chain joins TRBV5-1 to TRBJ2-5; D gene uncertain. The CDR3 extends over 15 amino acids. Trimming left V 0 bases short and J 4 bases short, with 13 bases between. Per germline, CDR1 SGHRS and CDR2 YFSETQ. The CDR3 region is CASSLVWEAAETQYF. For the CDR3, the DNA is TGCGCCAGCAGCTTGGTCTGGGAAGCAGCAGAGACCCAGTACTTC.

This clonotype showed up just once. The chain combines TRBV20-1 with TRBJ2-1; D not resolved. The V and J ends lost 3 bases and 6 bases respectively, with 0 bases between them. CDR1 is DFQATT and CDR2 is SNEGSKA in the germline V gene (reference sequence). The CDR3 consists of 9 residues. For the CDR3, the DNA is TGCAGTGCTAGCAATGAGCAGTTCTTC. Encoded protein: CSASNEQFF.

This clonotype was picked up a small number of times. The chain recombines TRBV11-2 with TRBJ2-5; TRBD2 is a possible D gene (6 bases). Germline CDR1 and CDR2: SGHAT and FQNNGV. The CDR3 sequence is 15 residues long. Trimming cost V 5 bases and J 7 bases, with 20 bases left between them. CDR3 sequence (DNA): TGTGCCAGCAGCCTATCACTAGCCGGGTCAGGGACCCAGTACTTC. Amino acids: CASSLSLAGSGTQYF.

This clonotype was seen more than once but under ten times. The chain employs TRBV28 and TRBJ2-3; D may be TRBD1 (6 bases). Trimming shortened V by 9 bases and J by 6 bases, and 13 bases separated the two germline ends. This CDR3 comprises 12 residues. CDR1 MDHEN and CDR2 SYDVKM come from the germline V gene. CDR3 nucleotide sequence: TGTGCCAGTACAGGGTCGGACGATACGCAGTATTTT. Its protein is CASTGSDDTQYF.

This clonotype was seen more than once but under ten times. The chain links TRBV3-1 to TRBJ2-3; no clear D. Germline V gives CDR1 LGHDT, CDR2 YNNKEL (reference sequence). This CDR3 is 16 amino acids long. V lost 1 base and J lost 1, with 12 bases in between. CDR3 residues: CASSQADEGGTDTQYF. The CDR3 DNA reads TGTGCCAGCAGCCAAGCGGACGAAGGCGGCACAGATACGCAGTATTTT.

J is TRBJ1-5 and V is TRBV6-5, with a possible D match to TRBD1 (5 bases). Germline CDR1 and CDR2: MNHEY and SVGAGI. The ends were cut back, 4 bases at V and 3 bases at J, with 13 bases in the middle. The CDR3 consists of 15 residues. The DNA of the CDR3 is TGTGCCAGCAGTTCCTCCCAGGGCTCCAATCAGCCCCAGCATTTT. It is translated as CASSSSQGSNQPQHF.

The chain joins TRBV5-1 to TRBJ2-1; no firm D call. This CDR3 is 14 amino acids long. CDR1 is SGHRS, CDR2 YFSETQ, per germline. V was pared by 8 bases and J by 0 bases, with 12 bases between. CDR3 coding DNA: TGCGCCAGTACCCGACTTCCCTCCTACAATGAGCAGTTCTTC. Translated, it gives CASTRLPSYNEQFF.

The chain employs TRBV5-1 and TRBJ1-5, with 11 bases identical to TRBD1. In germline, CDR1 is SGHRS, CDR2 YFSETQ. The CDR3 extends over 18 amino acids. The trim removed 0 bases at V and 5 bases at J, leaving 10 bases unmatched. The CDR3 loop reads CASSLALGTGGKDQPQHF. The CDR3 DNA reads as TGCGCCAGCAGCTTGGCCCTTGGGACAGGGGGAAAGGATCAGCCCCAGCATTTT.

This clonotype was seen more than once but under ten times. The CDR3 bases are TGCAGCGTTGGAGACTCTTCAAATGAAAAACTGTTTTTT. Its translation: CSVGDSSNEKLFF. The chain is built from TRBV29-1 and TRBJ1-4; D not resolved. The CDR3 is 13 residues long. Trimming pared 4 bases from V and 5 bases from J, leaving 11 bases between. CDR1 and CDR2 (germline): SQVTM, ANQGSEA.

V gene TRBV7-6 combines with J gene TRBJ2-1; possibly TRBD2 for D (5 bases). Germline lookup yields CDR1 SGHVS and CDR2 FNYEAQ. V was pared by 6 bases and J by 7 bases, with 16 bases between. The CDR3 covers 14 residues. The CDR3 nucleotides are TGTGCCAGCAGTCCCTCCCCACGGGGTAATGAGCAGTTCTTC. Its protein is CASSPSPRGNEQFF. The whole variable domain, remainder taken from reference TRBV7-6 and TRBJ2-1, is GAGVSQSPRYKVTKRGQDVALRCDPISGHVSLYWYRQALGQGPEFLTYFNYEAQQDKSGLPNDRFSAERPEGSISTLTIQRTEQRDSAMYRCASSPSPRGNEQFFGPGTRLTVL.

This rearrangement joins TRBV4-1 to TRBJ2-5, with D possibly TRBD1 on 5 matching bases. This CDR3 comprises 14 residues. Trimming took off 3 bases at V and 3 bases at J, with 11 bases between the two ends. Germline-derived CDR1 and CDR2 are MGHRA and YSYEKL. The DNA for the CDR3 is TGCGCCAGCAGCCAGGGGCGAGAGAAAGAGACCCAGTACTTC. This codes for CASSQGREKETQYF.

The V and J genes are TRBV7-3 and TRBJ2-1; the match to TRBD1 covers 9 bases. This CDR3 region has 15 residues. Germline V gives CDR1 SGHTA, CDR2 FQGTGA. V shed 3 bases, J shed 4 bases, and the junction held 4 bases outside the gene matches. The CDR3 sequence is CASSFLGQGYNEQFF. For the CDR3, the DNA is TGTGCCAGCAGCTTCCTCGGACAGGGGTACAATGAGCAGTTCTTC.

The gene calls are TRBV5-6 and TRBJ2-2; 8 positions agree with TRBD1. From germline, CDR1 is SGHDT and CDR2 YYEEEE. V shed 2 bases and J 3 bases; nucleotides not matched to a gene: 3. The length of the CDR3 is 15 residues. This CDR3 reads CASSFLQGDTGELFF. CDR3 in DNA: TGTGCCAGCAGCTTTTTACAGGGGGACACCGGGGAGCTGTTTTTT. Looking up the rest from reference TRBV5-6 and TRBJ2-2 gives the full variable domain: DAGVTQSPTHLIKTRGQQVTLRCSPKSGHDTVSWYQQALGQGPQFIFQYYEEEERQRGNFPDRFSGHQFPNYSSELNVNALLLGDSALYLCASSFLQGDTGELFFGEGSRLTVL.

This chain joins TRBV20-1 and TRBJ2-5; the D gene is possibly TRBD2 (6 bases). V shed 6 bases and J shed 5 bases, with 10 bases lying between them. Germline V gives CDR1 DFQATT, CDR2 SNEGSKA (reference sequence). The CDR3 has 11 amino acids. The CDR3, as DNA: TGCAGTGCCGAACGGGGGGAGACCCAGTACTTC. The encoded protein is CSAERGETQYF.

V is TRBV5-1 and J is TRBJ1-1, with 7 bases that match TRBD1. Trimming cost V 2 bases and J 1 base; bases outside gene matches: 5. The CDR3 consists of 15 residues. The germline CDR1 and CDR2 sequences are SGHRS and YFSETQ. Here the CDR3 reads CASSFRTGANTEAFF. The CDR3 coding sequence is TGCGCCAGCAGCTTCCGAACAGGGGCGAACACTGAAGCTTTCTTT.

V gene TRBV5-1 combines with J gene TRBJ2-5, with D perhaps TRBD1 or TRBD2 (5 bases each). This CDR3 has 13 amino acids. The germline V gene has CDR1 SGHRS and CDR2 YFSETQ. Trimming removed 5 bases at V and 0 bases at J, with 8 bases between. CDR3 bases: TGCGCCAGCAGAGGGACGTACCAAGAGACCCAGTACTTC. It codes for CASRGTYQETQYF.